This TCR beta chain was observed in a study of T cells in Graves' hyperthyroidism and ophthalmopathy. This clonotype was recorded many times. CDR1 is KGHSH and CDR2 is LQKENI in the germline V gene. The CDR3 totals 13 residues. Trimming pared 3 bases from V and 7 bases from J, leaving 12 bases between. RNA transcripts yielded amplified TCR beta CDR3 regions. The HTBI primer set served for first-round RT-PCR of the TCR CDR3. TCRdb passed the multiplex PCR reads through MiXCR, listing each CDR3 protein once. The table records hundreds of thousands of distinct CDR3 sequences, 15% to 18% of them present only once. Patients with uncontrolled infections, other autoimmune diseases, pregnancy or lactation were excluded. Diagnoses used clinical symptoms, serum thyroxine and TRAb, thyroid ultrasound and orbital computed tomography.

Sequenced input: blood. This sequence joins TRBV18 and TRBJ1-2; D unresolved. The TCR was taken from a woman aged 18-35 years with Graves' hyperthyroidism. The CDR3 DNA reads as TGTGCCAGCTCACCGGGTGGCAGGACTGGCTACACCTTC. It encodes CASSPGGRTGYTF.